The clone carrying this TCR beta chain was seen a few times. Its specificity is not known. Germline V gene sequence: CDR1 MNHNS, CDR2 SASEGT. The CDR3 loop spans 13 amino acids. V lost 7 bases and J lost 8, with 12 bases in between. This sample is drawn from a study of cytomegalovirus exposure and HLA in healthy donors. About the research overall: From 150 million to 200 million T cells, an earlier analysis saw 100 million to 140 million unique TCR beta sequences. Regarding the study as a whole: Reportedly, HLA-A and HLA-B alleles of most subjects were accurately predicted from TCR beta. A later analysis reportedly identified an Asian-associated ancestry cluster as carrying fewer N-insertions than the approximately 670-donor mean.

Primers included in the PCR were 60 Vbeta and 13 Jbeta primers. TCRdb's table, derived via immunoSEQ multiplex PCR, lists solely in-frame clones and lacks some. The data contain about 160,000 clones, nearly 80% of them singletons. The receptor was isolated from a man in his late teens or twenties in good health and CMV-seropositive. The material sequenced was PBMCs. The chain couples TRBV6-1 to TRBJ1-6, with a tentative D call TRBD1 (5 bases). CDR3 loop: CASTVGAYSPLHF. The CDR3 nucleotides read TGTGCCAGCACCGTAGGGGCCTATTCACCCCTCCACTTT.